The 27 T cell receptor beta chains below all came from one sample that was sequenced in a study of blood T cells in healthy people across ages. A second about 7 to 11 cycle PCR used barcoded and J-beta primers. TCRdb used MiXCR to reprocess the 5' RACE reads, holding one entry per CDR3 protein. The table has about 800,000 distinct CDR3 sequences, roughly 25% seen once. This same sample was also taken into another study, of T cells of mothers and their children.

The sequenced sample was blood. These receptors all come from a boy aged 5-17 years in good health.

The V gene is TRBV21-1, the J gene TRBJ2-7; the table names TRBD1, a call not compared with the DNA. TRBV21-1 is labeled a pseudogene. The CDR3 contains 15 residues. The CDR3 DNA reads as TGTGCCAGCAGCAAAGGACAGCAGGCCTCCTACGAGCAGTACTTC. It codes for CASSKGQQASYEQYF.

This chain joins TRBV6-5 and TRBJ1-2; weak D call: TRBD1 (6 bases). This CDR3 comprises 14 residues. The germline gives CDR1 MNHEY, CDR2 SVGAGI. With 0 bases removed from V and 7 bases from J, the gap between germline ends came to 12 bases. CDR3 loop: CASSYSWRGGGYTF. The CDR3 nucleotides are TGTGCCAGCAGTTACTCATGGAGGGGGGGTGGCTACACCTTC.

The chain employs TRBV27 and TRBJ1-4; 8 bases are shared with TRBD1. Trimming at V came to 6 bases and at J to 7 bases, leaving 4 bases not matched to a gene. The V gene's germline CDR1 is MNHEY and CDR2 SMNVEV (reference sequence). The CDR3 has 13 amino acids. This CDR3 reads CASRDRASEKLFF. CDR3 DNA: TGTGCCAGCAGGGACAGGGCCAGTGAAAAACTGTTTTTT.

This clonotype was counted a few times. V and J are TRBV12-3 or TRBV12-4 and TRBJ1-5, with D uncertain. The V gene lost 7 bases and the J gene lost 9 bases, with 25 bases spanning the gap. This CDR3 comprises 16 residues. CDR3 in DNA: TGTGCCAGCACCCCTACAACTGGGAGAGGTTCTTGGCCCCAGCATTTT. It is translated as CASTPTTGRGSWPQHF.

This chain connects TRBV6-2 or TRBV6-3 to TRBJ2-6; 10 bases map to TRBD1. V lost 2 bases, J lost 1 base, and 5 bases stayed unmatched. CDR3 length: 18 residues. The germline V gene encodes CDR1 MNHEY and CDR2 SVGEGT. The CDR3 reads CASSYVGTGVSGANVLTF. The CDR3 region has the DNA TGTGCCAGCAGTTACGTCGGGACAGGGGTATCTGGGGCCAACGTCCTGACTTTC.

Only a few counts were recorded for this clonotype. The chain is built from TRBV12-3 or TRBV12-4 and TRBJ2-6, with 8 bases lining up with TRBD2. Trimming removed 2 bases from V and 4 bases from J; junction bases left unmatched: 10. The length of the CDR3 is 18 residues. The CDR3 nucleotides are TGTGCCAGCAGTTTATCTGGCGGGGGGCTCTTGGGGGCCAACGTCCTGACTTTC. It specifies CASSLSGGGLLGANVLTF.

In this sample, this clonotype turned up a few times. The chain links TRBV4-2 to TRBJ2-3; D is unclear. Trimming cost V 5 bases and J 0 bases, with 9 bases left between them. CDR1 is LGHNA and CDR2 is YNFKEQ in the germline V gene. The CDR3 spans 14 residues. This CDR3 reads CASSVRTSTDTQYF. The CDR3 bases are TGTGCCAGCAGCGTACGCACTAGCACAGATACGCAGTATTTT.

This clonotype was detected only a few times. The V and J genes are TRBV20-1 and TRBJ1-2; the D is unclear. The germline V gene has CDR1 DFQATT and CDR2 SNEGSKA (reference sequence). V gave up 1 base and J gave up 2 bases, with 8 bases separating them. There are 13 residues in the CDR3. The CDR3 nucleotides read TGCAGTGCTAGAGCAACCCAAAACTATGGCTACACCTTC. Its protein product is CSARATQNYGYTF.

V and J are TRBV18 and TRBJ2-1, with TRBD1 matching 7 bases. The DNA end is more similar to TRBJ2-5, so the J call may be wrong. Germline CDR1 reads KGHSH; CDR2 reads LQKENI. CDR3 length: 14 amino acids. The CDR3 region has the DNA TGTGCCAGCTCACCATCCGCAGGGGGAGAGACCCAGTACTTC. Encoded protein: CASSPSAGGETQYF.

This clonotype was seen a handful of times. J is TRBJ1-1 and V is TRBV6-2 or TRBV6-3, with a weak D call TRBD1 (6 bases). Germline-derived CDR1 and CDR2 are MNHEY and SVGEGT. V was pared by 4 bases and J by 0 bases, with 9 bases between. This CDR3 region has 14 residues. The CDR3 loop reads CASSSDRLNTEAFF. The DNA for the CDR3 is TGTGCCAGCAGTTCTGACAGGCTGAACACTGAAGCTTTCTTT.

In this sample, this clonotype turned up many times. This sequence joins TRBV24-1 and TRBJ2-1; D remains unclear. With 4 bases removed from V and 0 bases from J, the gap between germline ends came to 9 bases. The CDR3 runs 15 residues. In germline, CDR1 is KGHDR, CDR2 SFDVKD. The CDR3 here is CATSDPQSSYNEQFF. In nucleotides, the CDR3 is TGTGCCACCAGTGACCCACAGAGCTCCTACAATGAGCAGTTCTTC.

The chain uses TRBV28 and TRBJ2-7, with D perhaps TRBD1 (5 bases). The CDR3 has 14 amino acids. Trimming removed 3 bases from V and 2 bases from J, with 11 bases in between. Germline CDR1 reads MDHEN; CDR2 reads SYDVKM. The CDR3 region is CASSFSPGTYEQYF. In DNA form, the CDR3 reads TGTGCCAGCAGTTTTTCCCCAGGGACCTACGAGCAGTACTTC.

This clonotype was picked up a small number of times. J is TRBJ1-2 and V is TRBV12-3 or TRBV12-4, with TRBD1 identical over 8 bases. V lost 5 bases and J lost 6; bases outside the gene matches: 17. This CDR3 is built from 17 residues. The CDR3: CASSPFIVLTGENGYTF. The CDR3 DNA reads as TGTGCCAGCAGTCCCTTCATCGTGCTGACAGGGGAAAATGGCTACACCTTC.

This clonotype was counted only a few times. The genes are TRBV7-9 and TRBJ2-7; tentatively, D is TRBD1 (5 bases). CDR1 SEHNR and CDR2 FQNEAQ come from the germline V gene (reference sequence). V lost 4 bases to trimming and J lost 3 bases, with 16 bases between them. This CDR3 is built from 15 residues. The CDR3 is CASSSPAGPYYEQYF. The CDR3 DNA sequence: TGTGCCAGCAGCTCACCGGCAGGGCCCTACTACGAGCAGTACTTC.

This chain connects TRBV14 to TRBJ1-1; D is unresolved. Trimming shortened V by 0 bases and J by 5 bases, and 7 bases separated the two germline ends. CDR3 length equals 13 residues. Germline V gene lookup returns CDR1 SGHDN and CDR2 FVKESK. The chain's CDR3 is CASSQEKLTEAFF. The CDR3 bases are TGTGCCAGCAGCCAAGAAAAACTAACTGAAGCTTTCTTT.

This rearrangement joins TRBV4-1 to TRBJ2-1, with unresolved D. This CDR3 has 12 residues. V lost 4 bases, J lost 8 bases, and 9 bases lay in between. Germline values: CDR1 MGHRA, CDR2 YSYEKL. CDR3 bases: TGCGCCAGCAGCCCTCACCCGGATGAGCAGTTCTTC. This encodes CASSPHPDEQFF.

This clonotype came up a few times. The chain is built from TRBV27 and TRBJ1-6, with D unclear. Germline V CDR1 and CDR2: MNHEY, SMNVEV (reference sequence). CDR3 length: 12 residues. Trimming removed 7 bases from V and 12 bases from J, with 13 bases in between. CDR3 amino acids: CASKMGSLPLHF. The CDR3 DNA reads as TGTGCCAGCAAGATGGGGTCGCTACCCCTCCACTTT.

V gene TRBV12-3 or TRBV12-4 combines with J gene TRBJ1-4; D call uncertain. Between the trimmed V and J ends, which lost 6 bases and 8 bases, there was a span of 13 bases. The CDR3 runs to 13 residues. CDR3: CASSLLKGEKLFF. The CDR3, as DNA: TGTGCCAGCAGCCTGCTCAAGGGCGAAAAACTGTTTTTT.

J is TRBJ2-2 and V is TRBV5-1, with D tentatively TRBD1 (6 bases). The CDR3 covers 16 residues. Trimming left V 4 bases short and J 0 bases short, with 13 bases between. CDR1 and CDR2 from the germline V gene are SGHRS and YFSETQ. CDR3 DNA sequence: TGCGCCAGCAGCCCGGACAGAACCGCGAACACCGGGGAGCTGTTTTTT. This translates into CASSPDRTANTGELFF.

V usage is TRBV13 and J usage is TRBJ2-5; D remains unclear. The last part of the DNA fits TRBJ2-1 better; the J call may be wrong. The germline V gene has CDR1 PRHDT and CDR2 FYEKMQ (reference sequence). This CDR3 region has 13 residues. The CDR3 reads CASSLGYGNEQFF. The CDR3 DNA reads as TGTGCCAGCAGCTTAGGTTACGGCAATGAGCAGTTCTTC.

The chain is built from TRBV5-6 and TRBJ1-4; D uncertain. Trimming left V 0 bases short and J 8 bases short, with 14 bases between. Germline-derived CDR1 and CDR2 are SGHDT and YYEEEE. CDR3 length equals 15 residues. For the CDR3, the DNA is TGTGCCAGCAGCTTGGACGGTCAGAAAGAAGAAAAACTGTTTTTT. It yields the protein CASSLDGQKEEKLFF.

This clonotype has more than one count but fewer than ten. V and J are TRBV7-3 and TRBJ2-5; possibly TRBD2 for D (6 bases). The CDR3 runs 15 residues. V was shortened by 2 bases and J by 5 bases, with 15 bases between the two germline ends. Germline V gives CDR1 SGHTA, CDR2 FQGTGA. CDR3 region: CASSLLGGVTETQYF. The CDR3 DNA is TGTGCCAGCAGCTTACTTGGCGGGGTCACGGAGACCCAGTACTTC.

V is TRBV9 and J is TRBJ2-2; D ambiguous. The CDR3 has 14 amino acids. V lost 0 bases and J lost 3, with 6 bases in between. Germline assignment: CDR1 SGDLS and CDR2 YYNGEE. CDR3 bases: TGTGCCAGCAGCGTAGATGGAGACACCGGGGAGCTGTTTTTT. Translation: CASSVDGDTGELFF.

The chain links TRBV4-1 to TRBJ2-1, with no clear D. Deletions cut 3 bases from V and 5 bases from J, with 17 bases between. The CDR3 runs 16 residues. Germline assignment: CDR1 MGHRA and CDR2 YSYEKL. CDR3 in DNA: TGCGCCAGCAGCCACCCGACAAAAGATAATAACAATGAGCAGTTCTTC. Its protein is CASSHPTKDNNNEQFF.

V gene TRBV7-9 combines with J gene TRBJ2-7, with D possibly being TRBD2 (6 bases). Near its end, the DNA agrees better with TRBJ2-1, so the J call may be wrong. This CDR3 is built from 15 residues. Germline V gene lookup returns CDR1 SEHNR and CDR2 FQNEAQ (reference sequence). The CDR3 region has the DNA TGTGCCAGCAGCCCCAGCGGTTCCAGCGGGAATGAGCAGTTCTTC. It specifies CASSPSGSSGNEQFF.

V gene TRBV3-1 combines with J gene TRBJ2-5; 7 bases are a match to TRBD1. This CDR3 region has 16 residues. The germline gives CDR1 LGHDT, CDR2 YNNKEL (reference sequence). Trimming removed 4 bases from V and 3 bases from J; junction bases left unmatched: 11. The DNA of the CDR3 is TGTGCCAGCAGCCTAAGACAGGGAGATTCAAAAGAGACCCAGTACTTC. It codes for CASSLRQGDSKETQYF.

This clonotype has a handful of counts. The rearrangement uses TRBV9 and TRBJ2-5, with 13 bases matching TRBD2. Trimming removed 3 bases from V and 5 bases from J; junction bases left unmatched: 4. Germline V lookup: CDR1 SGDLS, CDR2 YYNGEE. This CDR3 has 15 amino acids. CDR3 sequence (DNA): TGTGCCAGCAGCGGAGGGACTAGCGGGGCGGAGACCCAGTACTTC. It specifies CASSGGTSGAETQYF.